These 2 T cell receptor beta chains were all obtained from the same sample, sequenced in a study of shared clonotypes between healthy human individuals. Generated by immunoSEQ multiplex PCR, the TCRdb table keeps only in-frame clones and is missing some. This sample has some 2,000,000 clones, with approximately 94% found just once. Sequenced sample: naive CD4+ T cells sorted from blood. Subset meaning: CD45RA+ positively selected. The receptors stem from a man between 18 and 29 years old in good health.

The rearrangement links TRBV5-6 to TRBJ2-1, with 7 bases identical to TRBD2. CDR3 length: 16 amino acids. V gave up 1 base and J gave up 1 base; unmatched junction bases: 5. The germline V gene encodes CDR1 SGHDT and CDR2 YYEEEE. This CDR3 is CASSLSTGGSYNEQFF. The DNA of the CDR3 is TGTGCCAGCAGCTTGTCGACGGGAGGATCCTACAATGAGCAGTTCTTC.

This clone is a singleton in its sample. V and J are TRBV4-1 and TRBJ2-1, with 8 bases that match TRBD1. There are 18 residues in the CDR3. Trimming at V came to 5 bases and at J to 8 bases, leaving 20 bases not matched to a gene. Germline CDR1 is MGHRA and CDR2 is YSYEKL. Here the CDR3 reads CASSAFPGQVGRGHEQFF. CDR3 in DNA: TGCGCCAGCAGCGCATTCCCGGGACAGGTGGGCAGAGGGCATGAGCAGTTCTTC.